One sample yielded the 26 T cell receptor beta chains listed below, sequenced in a study of blood T cell repertoires in COVID-19. Here immunoSEQ multiplex PCR was the method, and the copy in TCRdb shows in-frame clones only, minus some. Of roughly 460,000 clones in the sample, around 90% were seen once. What was sequenced was peripheral blood. These receptors were collected from a man between 18 and 29 years old with COVID-19, enrolled during active disease.

The chain recombines TRBV11-2 with TRBJ2-7, with TRBD2 as a possible D gene (5 bases). Trimming removed 5 bases from V and 3 bases from J, with 14 bases in between. The CDR3 has 14 amino acids. CDR1 is SGHAT and CDR2 is FQNNGV in the germline V gene. The CDR3 reads CASSPTRDIYEQYF. The CDR3 DNA is TGTGCCAGCAGCCCGACCCGGGATATCTACGAGCAGTACTTC.

V is TRBV9 and J is TRBJ1-5; TRBD1 matches at 7 bases. The CDR3 consists of 15 residues. From germline, CDR1 is SGDLS and CDR2 YYNGEE. With 4 bases clipped from V and 0 bases from J, the junction kept 4 bases outside the gene matches. The DNA of the CDR3 is TGTGCCAGCAGCTCCGGACAGGTTAGCAATCAGCCCCAGCATTTT. Amino acid sequence: CASSSGQVSNQPQHF.

J is TRBJ1-2 and V is TRBV5-3; TRBD1 matches 8 bases. Being an ORF, TRBV5-3 has a function that is uncertain. This CDR3 spans 14 amino acids. V lost 2 bases to trimming and J lost 4 bases; unmatched junction nucleotides: 4. The CDR3 loop is CARSFNDRGYGYTF. The CDR3 nucleotides are TGTGCCAGAAGCTTCAACGACAGGGGCTATGGCTACACCTTC.

For the CDR3, the DNA is TGTGCCAGCAGCAAATGGGAGCGTCAGCCCCAGCATTTT. This encodes CASSKWERQPQHF. This chain links TRBV21-1 with TRBJ1-5. TRBV21-1 is noted as a pseudogene. This CDR3 contains 13 residues.

V usage is TRBV7-6 and J usage is TRBJ2-7, with D tentatively TRBD2 (5 bases). V was clipped by 5 bases and J by 1 base, with 15 bases between them. CDR3 length: 15 amino acids. Germline V lookup: CDR1 SGHVS, CDR2 FNYEAQ. The CDR3 DNA reads as TGTGCCAGCAGCCCATCCTACGGACTTTCCTACGAGCAGTACTTC. Encoded protein: CASSPSYGLSYEQYF.

The chain couples TRBV19 to TRBJ2-7; 10 bases are a match to TRBD1. This CDR3 region has 15 residues. V lost 5 bases to trimming and J lost 1 base; unmatched junction nucleotides: 5. The germline V gene has CDR1 LNHDA and CDR2 SQIVND (reference sequence). The CDR3 DNA sequence: TGTGCCAGTAGTTTTGACAGGGGGCAGTCCTACGAGCAGTACTTC. This codes for CASSFDRGQSYEQYF.

This clone was counted between two and nine times. J is TRBJ1-1 and V is TRBV6-6; D perhaps matches TRBD1 (6 bases). Between the trimmed V and J ends, which lost 4 bases and 1 base, there was a span of 13 bases. In germline, CDR1 is MNHNY, CDR2 SVGAGI (reference sequence). The CDR3 has 15 amino acids. The CDR3 protein is CASSSEQGENTEAFF. The CDR3 nucleotides are TGTGCCAGCAGTTCGGAACAGGGTGAGAACACTGAAGCTTTCTTT.

This clone appeared once. This rearrangement joins TRBV19 to TRBJ2-2; possibly TRBD2 for D (6 bases). The CDR3 has 16 residues. V was shortened by 7 bases and J by 4 bases, with 19 bases between the two germline ends. CDR1 and CDR2 (germline): LNHDA, SQIVND (reference sequence). CDR3 amino acids: CASMRERRVSTGELFF. CDR3 nucleotides: TGTGCCAGTATGAGAGAGCGGAGGGTTTCCACCGGGGAGCTGTTTTTT.

V and J are TRBV29-1 and TRBJ1-1, with unresolved D. Trimming removed 3 bases at V and 7 bases at J, with 12 bases between. This CDR3 is built from 12 residues. Germline CDR1 SQVTM, CDR2 ANQGSEA. In DNA form, the CDR3 reads TGCAGCGTTGATGGAAACCGGGGTGAAGCTTTCTTT. This translates into CSVDGNRGEAFF.

The V call is TRBV2, the J call TRBJ2-5, with 10 bases lining up with TRBD2. The CDR3 consists of 13 residues. The germline CDR1 and CDR2 sequences are SNHLY and FYNNEI. V shed 8 bases, J shed 5 bases, and the junction held 5 bases outside the gene matches. The CDR3 bases are TGTGCCAGCTCTAGCGGGGGTGGCGAGACCCAGTACTTC. It yields the protein CASSSGGGETQYF.

This chain connects TRBV19 to TRBJ1-2; D is unresolved. Germline assignment: CDR1 LNHDA and CDR2 SQIVND (reference sequence). The V and J ends lost 1 base and 6 bases respectively, with 3 bases between them. This CDR3 is 11 amino acids long. The CDR3 nucleotides are TGTGCCAGTAGTATAGCAGATGGCTACACCTTC. Translation gives CASSIADGYTF.

J is TRBJ1-1 and V is TRBV2; D might be TRBD1 (5 bases). CDR3 length: 14 residues. Trimming removed 7 bases at V and 6 bases at J, with 18 bases between. The germline CDR1 and CDR2 sequences are SNHLY and FYNNEI. As DNA, the CDR3 is TGTGCCAGCATTAACGGCAGGGTGCTGCCTGAAGCTTTCTTT. Translating gives CASINGRVLPEAFF.

This chain uses TRBV2 with TRBJ2-7; 10 bases are a match to TRBD2. The length of the CDR3 is 15 residues. Per germline, CDR1 SNHLY and CDR2 FYNNEI. Unmatched junction bases numbered 12, after V lost 6 bases and J lost 7 bases. The CDR3 coding sequence is TGTGCCAGCAGCATCGGGCTAGCGGGAGCTTCTGAGCAGTACTTC. Its protein product is CASSIGLAGASEQYF.

The chain couples TRBV6-5 to TRBJ1-2; 8 nucleotides align to TRBD1. Germline V CDR1 and CDR2: MNHEY, SVGAGI. The CDR3 is 14 amino acids. V shed 6 bases and J 0 bases; nucleotides not matched to a gene: 3. The DNA for the CDR3 is TGTGCCAGCAGACAGGGGGTGACTAACTATGGCTACACCTTC. Its protein is CASRQGVTNYGYTF.

The J gene is TRBJ2-6, the V gene TRBV7-9; D might be TRBD1 (6 bases). Trimming stripped 5 bases from V and 0 bases from J, with 11 bases between. Germline CDR1 and CDR2: SEHNR and FQNEAQ (reference sequence). This CDR3 is built from 16 residues. In nucleotides, the CDR3 is TGTGCCAGCAGCCTACGAGGGGGCTCTGGGGCCAACGTCCTGACTTTC. Translating it yields CASSLRGGSGANVLTF.

This chain connects TRBV5-1 to TRBJ2-1; 9 bases map to TRBD2. The V segment lost 0 bases and the J segment 0 bases; nucleotides outside the gene matches: 7. CDR1 and CDR2 from the germline V gene are SGHRS and YFSETQ. The CDR3 totals 18 residues. The CDR3 loop reads CASSLAWLAGNSYNEQFF. The CDR3 DNA reads as TGCGCCAGCAGCTTGGCCTGGCTAGCGGGAAACTCCTACAATGAGCAGTTCTTC. Full variable domain (rest looked up from reference TRBV5-1 and TRBJ2-1): KAGVTQTPRYLIKTRGQQVTLSCSPISGHRSVSWYQQTPGQGLQFLFEYFSETQRNKGNFPGRFSGRQFSNSRSEMNVSTLELGDSALYLCASSLAWLAGNSYNEQFFGPGTRLTVL.

The chain carries TRBV3-1 (or the pseudogene TRBV3-2) and TRBJ1-4; D remains unclear. CDR3 length: 15 amino acids. The V gene's germline CDR1 is LGHDT and CDR2 YNNKEL (reference sequence). The germline V and J ends were trimmed by 3 bases and 10 bases, with 18 bases remaining between them. CDR3 residues: CASSHKHAEGGKLFF. The CDR3 nucleotides are TGTGCCAGCAGCCATAAACACGCCGAGGGAGGAAAACTGTTTTTT.

CDR3 in amino acids: CASRPGTGVTGELFF. CDR3 DNA: TGTGCCAGCAGACCCGGGACAGGGGTCACCGGGGAGCTGTTTTTT. This chain uses TRBV2 with TRBJ2-2; 10 nucleotides line up with TRBD1. CDR3 length equals 15 residues. Germline-derived CDR1 and CDR2 are SNHLY and FYNNEI. V lost 6 bases and J lost 4; bases outside the gene matches: 5.

This clone was detected only once. The V gene is TRBV11-2, the J gene TRBJ2-1; possibly TRBD1 for D (6 bases). CDR3 size: 16 residues. Germline loops: CDR1 SGHAT, CDR2 FQNNGV. The germline V and J ends were trimmed by 2 bases and 4 bases, with 15 bases remaining between them. CDR3 in amino acids: CASSLRDKTIYNEQFF. In DNA form, the CDR3 reads TGTGCCAGCAGCTTAAGGGACAAGACTATTTACAATGAGCAGTTCTTC.

There are a few counts of this clone. The chain uses TRBV30 and TRBJ2-7; 11 positions match TRBD1. Losses at the gene ends were 0 bases for V and 2 bases for J; bases not matched to a gene: 3. Looked up from germline, CDR1 is GTSNPN and CDR2 is SVGIG (reference sequence). There are 15 residues in the CDR3. The CDR3 loop is CAWSVGTGGPYEQYF. CDR3 coding DNA: TGTGCCTGGAGTGTCGGGACAGGGGGACCCTACGAGCAGTACTTC.

The genes are TRBV6-4 and TRBJ2-2; TRBD1 matches at 7 bases. Trimming took 6 bases from V and 5 from J; bases not matched to a gene: 9. CDR1 and CDR2 from the germline V gene are MRHNA and SNTAGT. The CDR3 loop spans 15 amino acids. In DNA, the CDR3 is TGTGCCAGCAGCCCCACAGGGGCCGGTACCGGGGAGCTGTTTTTT. This translates into CASSPTGAGTGELFF.

The chain is built from TRBV5-4 and TRBJ1-6, with TRBD1 identical over 8 bases. V lost 2 bases to trimming and J lost 11 bases; unmatched junction nucleotides: 9. From germline, CDR1 is SGHNT and CDR2 YYREEE (reference sequence). This CDR3 has 15 amino acids. The CDR3 region is CASSLRQGTSTPLHF. The CDR3 bases are TGTGCCAGCAGCTTAAGACAGGGGACCTCTACACCCCTCCACTTT.

This clone was recorded only once. Other DNA sequences from this sample encode an identical CDR3 as well. The CDR3: CSVEQGMNTEAFF. In DNA, the CDR3 is TGCAGCGTTGAACAGGGAATGAACACTGAAGCTTTCTTT. This rearrangement joins TRBV29-1 to TRBJ1-1; D is possibly TRBD1 (5 bases). The CDR3 totals 13 residues. Germline-derived CDR1 and CDR2 are SQVTM and ANQGSEA. Trimming pared 2 bases from V and 0 bases from J, leaving 7 bases between.

The CDR3 here is CASSDGYSGGAGELFF. For the CDR3, the DNA is TGTGCCAGCAGTGATGGATATAGCGGGGGGGCCGGGGAGCTGTTTTTT. The chain recombines TRBV2 with TRBJ2-2; 11 bases match TRBD2. CDR1 and CDR2 (germline): SNHLY, FYNNEI. Trimming removed 3 bases from V and 6 bases from J; junction bases left unmatched: 6. The CDR3 contains 16 residues.

This rearrangement joins TRBV7-2 to TRBJ1-3, with a possible D match to TRBD1 (5 bases). There are 16 residues in the CDR3. Germline V CDR1 and CDR2: SGHTA, FQGNSA. V was shortened by 1 base and J by 0 bases, with 10 bases between the two germline ends. The CDR3 region is CASSLVTRVSGNTIYF. The DNA for the CDR3 is TGTGCCAGCAGCTTAGTGACCAGGGTCTCTGGAAACACCATATATTTT.

The chain uses TRBV11-2 and TRBJ1-1, with 9 positions matching TRBD1. J was trimmed by 13 bases and V by 1 base; bases with no gene match: 1. Germline CDR1 reads SGHAT; CDR2 reads FQNNGV. The length of the CDR3 is 11 residues. CDR3: CASSLGQGGFF. DNA for the CDR3: TGTGCCAGCAGCTTAGGACAGGGGGGTTTCTTT.